What follows describes a single T cell receptor beta chain. As yet, its antigen is unknown. The CDR3 is 15 amino acids. In germline, CDR1 is MGHRA, CDR2 YSYEKL. These data are taken from a study of CXCR3-negative and CXCR3-positive naive CD8 T cells. The study's findings and limits: For CXCR3-positive naive cells, TRB CDR3s were more hydrophobic than those of CXCR3-negative naive cells.

UMI-labeled 5' RACE TRB cDNA libraries were prepared from the cells. Using the 5' RACE reads, TCRdb records one entry per CDR3 protein without DNA. The sample has roughly 130,000 distinct CDR3 sequences, and its top ten clones hold 0.59%. Among CD8+ T cells, naive ones were CD45RO-CCR7+CD27+CD95-. This clonotype originated in a human donor in good health. Some clones in this sample may be carry-over from other donors' samples. Sequencing was done on a sample of naive CXCR3+ CD8+ T cells from blood. Subset specified: CD45RO-CCR7+CD27+CD95- naive CD8+ T cells expressing CXCR3 (TNR3+). The rearrangement links TRBV4-1 to TRBJ2-7; as DNA is missing, the TRBD1 call by TCRdb cannot be tested. The CDR3 loop is CASSQDDRGYYEQYF.